This T cell receptor (beta chain) was sequenced for a study of T cell responses to AZD1222 COVID-19 vaccine. Notes on the study in general: The span of vaccine-associated CD4 TCRs extended across spike, with dominance at 160-218 and 743-854. Most donors were white British, females outnumbered males, and clonal diversity was possibly underestimated. Spike-specific TCR breadth and depth rose after two AZD1222 doses.

Germline assignment: CDR1 LNHNV and CDR2 YYDKDF (reference sequence). CDR3 length: 15 amino acids. V shed 5 bases and J shed 0 bases, with 11 bases lying between them. For this clone: Its matching antigen is unknown.

Using immunoSEQ multiplex PCR, the repertoire was profiled, and TCRdb retains in-frame clones only, with some absent. The table records 95,000 to 100,000 clones, roughly 90% of them present only once. The starting material was peripheral blood, obtained on day 0 of AZD1222 vaccination. This clonotype was sampled from an adult in good health. The J gene is TRBJ2-1, the V gene TRBV15, with D maybe TRBD2 (6 bases). The CDR3 sequence is CATSRDSSSYNEQFF. The CDR3 DNA is TGTGCCACCAGCCGGGACTCCTCCTCCTACAATGAGCAGTTCTTC.